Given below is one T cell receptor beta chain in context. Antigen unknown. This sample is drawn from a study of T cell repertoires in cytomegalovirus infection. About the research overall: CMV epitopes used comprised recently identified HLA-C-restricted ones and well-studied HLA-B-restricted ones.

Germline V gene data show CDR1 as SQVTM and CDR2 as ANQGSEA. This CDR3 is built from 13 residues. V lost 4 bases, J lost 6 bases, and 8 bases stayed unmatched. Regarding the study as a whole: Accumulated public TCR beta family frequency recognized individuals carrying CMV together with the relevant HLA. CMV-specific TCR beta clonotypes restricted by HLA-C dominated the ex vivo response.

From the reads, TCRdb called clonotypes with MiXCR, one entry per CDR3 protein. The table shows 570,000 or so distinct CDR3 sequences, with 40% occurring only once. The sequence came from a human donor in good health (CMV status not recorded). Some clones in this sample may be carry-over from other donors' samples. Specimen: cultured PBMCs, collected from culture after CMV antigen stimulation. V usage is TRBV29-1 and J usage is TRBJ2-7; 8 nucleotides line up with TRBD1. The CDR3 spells CSVGLDRASEQYF. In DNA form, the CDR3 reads TGCAGCGTTGGTCTGGACAGGGCTAGCGAGCAGTACTTC.